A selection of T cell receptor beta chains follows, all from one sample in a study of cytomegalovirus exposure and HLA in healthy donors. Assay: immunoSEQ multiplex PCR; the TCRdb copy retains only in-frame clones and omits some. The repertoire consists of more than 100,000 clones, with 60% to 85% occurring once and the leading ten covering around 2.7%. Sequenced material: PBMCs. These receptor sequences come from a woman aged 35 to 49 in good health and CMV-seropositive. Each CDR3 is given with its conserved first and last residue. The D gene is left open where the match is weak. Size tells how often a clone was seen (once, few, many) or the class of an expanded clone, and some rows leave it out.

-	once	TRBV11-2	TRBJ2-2	TGTGCCAGCAGCTCTAGGACTCTCGGGACCGGGGAGCTGTTTTTT	CASSSRTLGTGELFF
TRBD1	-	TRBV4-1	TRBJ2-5	TGCGCCAGCAGTAAAACAGGGGAAGAGACCCAGTACTTC	CASSKTGEETQYF
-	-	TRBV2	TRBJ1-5	TGTGCCAGCAGTCGGAAGACAGGAGAGTATAGCAATCAGCCCCAGCATTTT	CASSRKTGEYSNQPQHF
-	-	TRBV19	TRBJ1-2	TGTGCCAGTAGGATGACAGAGTCCTATGGCTACACCTTC	CASRMTESYGYTF
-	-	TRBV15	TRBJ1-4	TGTGCCACCAGCCCCAGGGGTAGCGACGAAAAACTGTTTTTT	CATSPRGSDEKLFF
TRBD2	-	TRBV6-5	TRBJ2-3	TGTGCCAGCAGTTACTCTGCGGGGGTCACAGATACGCAGTATTTT	CASSYSAGVTDTQYF
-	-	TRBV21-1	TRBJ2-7	TGTGCCAGCAGCAAAGAGAGGGGGTACGAGCAGTACTTC	CASSKERGYEQYF
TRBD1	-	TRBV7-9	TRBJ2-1	TGTGCCAGCAGCTCGCCCGGGACAGTGAACAATGAGCAGTTCTTC	CASSSPGTVNNEQFF
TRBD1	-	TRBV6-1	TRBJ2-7	TGTGCCAGCACCACGCGGACAGGGGGAGCCTACGAGCAGTACTTC	CASTTRTGGAYEQYF
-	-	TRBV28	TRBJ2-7	TGTGCCAGCAGTTATTCCGTAGGGGCTTCCTACGAGCAGTACTTC	CASSYSVGASYEQYF
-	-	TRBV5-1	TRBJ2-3	TGCGCCAGCAGAAGATCGGAGAACACAGATACGCAGTATTTT	CASRRSENTDTQYF
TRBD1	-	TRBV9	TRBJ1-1	TGTGCCAGCAGCCCGGGGACAGAGCTGGGGAACACTGAAGCTTTCTTT	CASSPGTELGNTEAFF
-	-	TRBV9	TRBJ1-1	TGTGCCAGCAGCCCCCTCACTGAAGCTTTCTTT	CASSPLTEAFF
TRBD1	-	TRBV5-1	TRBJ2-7	TGCGCCAGCAGCACCGGGACAGGGATCTACGAGCAGTACTTC	CASSTGTGIYEQYF
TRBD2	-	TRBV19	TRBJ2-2	TGTGCCAGTAGTAGGGCTAGCGGGGGGGCCGGCACCGGGGAGCTGTTTTTT	CASSRASGGAGTGELFF
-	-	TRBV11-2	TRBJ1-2	TGTGCCAGCAGCTCCCGGTCGGCAGGAGGGAGCGGTGGCTACACCTTC	CASSSRSAGGSGGYTF
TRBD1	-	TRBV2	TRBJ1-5	TGTGCCAGCAGTGGACAGGGAAGTTATCAGCCCCAGCATTTT	CASSGQGSYQPQHF
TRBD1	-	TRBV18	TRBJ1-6	TGTGCCAGCTCACAGGGACAGAATTCACCCCTCCACTTT	CASSQGQNSPLHF
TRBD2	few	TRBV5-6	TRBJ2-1	TGTGCCAGCAGCATAAGACTAGCGGGCTCCTACAATGAGCAGTTCTTC	CASSIRLAGSYNEQFF
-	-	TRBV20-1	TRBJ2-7	TGCAGTGCCCGCCCAGGGGCCGAGCAGTACTTC	CSARPGAEQYF
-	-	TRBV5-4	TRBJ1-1	TGTGCCAGCAGCCATCGGACGGGGATGAACACTGAAGCTTTCTTT	CASSHRTGMNTEAFF
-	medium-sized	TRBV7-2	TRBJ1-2	TGTGCCAGCAGCTTACCAGATGGCTACACCTTC	CASSLPDGYTF
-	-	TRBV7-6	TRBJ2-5	TGTGCCAGCAGCTTATACGCGGGGCAAGAGACCCAGTACTTC	CASSLYAGQETQYF
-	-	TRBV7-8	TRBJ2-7	TGTGCCAGCAGCCCTAGTCGGGGGGCTATGGCCTACGAGCAGTACTTC	CASSPSRGAMAYEQYF
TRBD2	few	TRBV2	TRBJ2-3	TGTGCCAGCAGTTTAGCGGGAGTGCGCACAGATACGCAGTATTTT	CASSLAGVRTDTQYF
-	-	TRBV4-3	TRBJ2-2	TGCGCCAGCAGCCAAGATCAGGGGAGCCAGTACACCGGGGAGCTGTTTTTT	CASSQDQGSQYTGELFF
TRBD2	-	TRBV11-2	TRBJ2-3	TGTGCCAGCAGCTTGGGACTAGCGGGGGTAGGCACAGATACGCAGTATTTT	CASSLGLAGVGTDTQYF
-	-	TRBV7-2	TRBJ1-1	TGTGCCAGCAGCCCCCAAAGGGGGATTGAAGCTTTCTTT	CASSPQRGIEAFF
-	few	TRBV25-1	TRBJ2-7	TGTGCCAGCAGCACAGGGATAAAGGGTTACGAGCAGTACTTC	CASSTGIKGYEQYF
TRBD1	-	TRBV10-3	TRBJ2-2	TGTGCCATCAGTCTAGAGGACAGGTTGAACACCGGGGAGCTGTTTTTT	CAISLEDRLNTGELFF
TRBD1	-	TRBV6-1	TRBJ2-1	TGTGCCAGCAGCCCCGACAGGGTCTACAATGAGCAGTTCTTC	CASSPDRVYNEQFF
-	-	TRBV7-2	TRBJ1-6	TGTGCCAGCAGCCCTAGGACACTGCTCCACTTT	CASSPRTLLHF
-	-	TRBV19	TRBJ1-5	TGTGCCAGTAGTATGTGGGACACCAATCAGCCCCAGCATTTT	CASSMWDTNQPQHF
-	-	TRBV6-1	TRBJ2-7	TGTGCCACCCACAGGACAGCTTCCTACGAGCAGTACTTC	CATHRTASYEQYF
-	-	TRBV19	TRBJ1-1	TGTGCCAGTACTTTTCCGGGGATGAACACTGAAGCTTTCTTT	CASTFPGMNTEAFF
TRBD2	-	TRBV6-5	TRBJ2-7	TGTGCCAGCAGCCCCCTTAGGGCGGGAGGAGGCGAGCAGTACTTC	CASSPLRAGGGEQYF
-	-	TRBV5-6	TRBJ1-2	TGTGCCAGCAGCTTGTACGGACAAGTTAACTATGGCTACACCTTC	CASSLYGQVNYGYTF
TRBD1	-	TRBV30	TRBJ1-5	TGTGCCTGGAGTGTAGGGACAGGGAGCAATCAGCCCCAGCATTTT	CAWSVGTGSNQPQHF
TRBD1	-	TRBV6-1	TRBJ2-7	TGTGCCAGCAGTTCGGGACAGGGCGGACTCTACGAGCAGTACTTC	CASSSGQGGLYEQYF
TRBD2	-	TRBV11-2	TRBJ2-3	TGTGCCAGCAGCGCCGTCTCGGGAGGGATCACAGATACGCAGTATTTT	CASSAVSGGITDTQYF
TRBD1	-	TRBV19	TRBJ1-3	TGTGCCAGTACCACGGGACAGCGAGTCTCTGGAAACACCATATATTTT	CASTTGQRVSGNTIYF
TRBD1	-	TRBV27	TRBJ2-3	TGTGCCAGCAGTTACCAGGGGGCGTTCGCAGATACGCAGTATTTT	CASSYQGAFADTQYF
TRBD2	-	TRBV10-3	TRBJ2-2	TGTGCCACCGGGACTAGCGGGTTCTCCGGGGAGCTGTTTTTT	CATGTSGFSGELFF
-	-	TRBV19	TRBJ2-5	TGTGCCAGTAGTATAGGGGCCGGTTATGGAGAGACCCAGTACTTC	CASSIGAGYGETQYF
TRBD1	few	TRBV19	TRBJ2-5	TGTGCCAGTAGTAGACGTCCGCCGGGACAGGGGGGAGAGACCCAGTACTTC	CASSRRPPGQGGETQYF
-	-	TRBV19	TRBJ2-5	TGTGCCAGTAGGCGAACCGACAGCCAAGAGACCCAGTACTTC	CASRRTDSQETQYF
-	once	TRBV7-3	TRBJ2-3	TGTGCCAGCAGCTTAGGGGGGGGCCTATATAAGGATACGCAGTATTTT	CASSLGGGLYKDTQYF
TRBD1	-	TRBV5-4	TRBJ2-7	TGTGCCAGCAGCTTGGGGACAGGCCCTAGCTCCTACGAGCAGTACTTC	CASSLGTGPSSYEQYF
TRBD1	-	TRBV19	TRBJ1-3	TGTGCCAGTAGCGGGACAGTATGGCGAGGGGACTCTGGAAACACCATATATTTT	CASSGTVWRGDSGNTIYF
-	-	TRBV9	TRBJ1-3	TGTGCCAGCAGTTCCGCCAGGCAGGGGCCTGGAAACACCATATATTTT	CASSSARQGPGNTIYF
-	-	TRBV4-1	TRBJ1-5	TGCGCCAGCAGCCAAGAGGTACGGGGAGGTCAGCCCCAGCATTTT	CASSQEVRGGQPQHF
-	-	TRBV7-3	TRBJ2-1	TGTGCCAGCAGCTTAACGCGGGCTAGCGCGGTGGGGGAGCAGTTCTTC	CASSLTRASAVGEQFF
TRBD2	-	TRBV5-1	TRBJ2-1	TGCGCCAGCAGCTTCCCTGAGGGACTAGCGGGAGGTCATGAGCAGTTCTTC	CASSFPEGLAGGHEQFF
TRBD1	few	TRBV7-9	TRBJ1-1	TGTGCCAGCAGCCCAGGGGACAGAATGAACACTGAAGCTTTCTTT	CASSPGDRMNTEAFF
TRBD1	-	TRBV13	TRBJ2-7	TGTGCCAGCAGCTTAGGCCCGGCAGGGGGCAGGAGCTCCTACGAGCAGTACTTC	CASSLGPAGGRSSYEQYF
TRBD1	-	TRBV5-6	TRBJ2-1	TGTGCCAGCAGCCCGGGACAGGGAAGGCGGTACAATGAGCAGTTCTTC	CASSPGQGRRYNEQFF
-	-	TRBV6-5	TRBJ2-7	TGTGCCAGCAGTCCCTCCTCCCCGAGCGTCGAGCAGTACTTC	CASSPSSPSVEQYF
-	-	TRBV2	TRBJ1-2	TGTGCCGACCGTCTCACGTCAGGCCGTATGTATGGCTACACCTTC	CADRLTSGRMYGYTF
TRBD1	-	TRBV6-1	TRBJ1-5	TGTGCCAGCAGTGAAGAGACAGGGAACAATCAGCCCCAGCATTTT	CASSEETGNNQPQHF